This entry lists 21 T cell receptor beta chains sequenced from one sample in a study of T cells in localized non-small cell lung cancer. Clones were sequenced by immunoSEQ multiplex PCR, and TCRdb holds only the in-frame ones, with some missing. In the table there are 65,000 to 90,000 clones, about three quarters of which are singletons. Sequences were derived from PBMCs, sampled before any cancer treatment. The source is a man aged 40 to 70 with stage II squamous cell lung carcinoma.

The rearrangement links TRBV5-6 to TRBJ2-7; 9 bases agree with TRBD2. CDR1 and CDR2 from the germline V gene are SGHDT and YYEEEE. CDR3 length: 15 amino acids. Unmatched junction bases numbered 9, after V lost 1 base and J lost 7 bases. The CDR3 region has the DNA TGTGCCAGCAGCTTGCGTGCAGCGGGAGGAAGGGAGCAGTACTTC. Its translation is CASSLRAAGGREQYF.

J is TRBJ1-2 and V is TRBV28; D is unclear. V was clipped by 4 bases and J by 8 bases, with 14 bases between them. CDR1 is MDHEN, CDR2 SYDVKM, per germline. This CDR3 is built from 13 residues. CDR3 sequence (DNA): TGTGCCAGCAGTTCAGTTAGACGAGGGGGCTACACCTTC. This gives the protein CASSSVRRGGYTF.

The chain has TRBV6-1 and TRBJ2-3; D is unclear. Trimming removed 0 bases from V and 5 bases from J, with 12 bases in between. The germline V gene has CDR1 MNHNS and CDR2 SASEGT. This CDR3 comprises 15 residues. The CDR3 nucleotides are TGTGCCAGCAGTGAAGCCCCGAGCGAAGGAGATACGCAGTATTTT. This encodes CASSEAPSEGDTQYF.

This chain joins TRBV2 and TRBJ1-2; 9 nucleotides agree with TRBD1. From germline, CDR1 is SNHLY and CDR2 FYNNEI. This CDR3 is built from 15 residues. Trimming removed 7 bases from V and 2 bases from J; junction bases left unmatched: 8. The CDR3 loop reads CASIAPGQGNYGYTF. CDR3 sequence (DNA): TGTGCCAGCATCGCTCCGGGACAGGGAAACTATGGCTACACCTTC. Looking up the rest from reference TRBV2 and TRBJ1-2 gives the full variable domain: EPEVTQTPSHQVTQMGQEVILRCVPISNHLYFYWYRQILGQKVEFLVSFYNNEISEKSEIFDDQFSVERPDGSNFTLKIRSTKLEDSAMYFCASIAPGQGNYGYTFGSGTRLTVV.

The CDR3 DNA reads TGTGCCAGCAGCCAAGACTGGCAGGGGAATCAGCCCCAGCATTTT. It translates to CASSQDWQGNQPQHF. This rearrangement joins TRBV4-2 to TRBJ1-5, with D perhaps matching TRBD1 (6 bases). V lost 0 bases, J lost 4 bases, and 10 bases lay in between. Germline CDR1 and CDR2: LGHNA and YNFKEQ. The CDR3 is made up of 15 amino acids.

This clone was detected once. The genes are TRBV7-9 and TRBJ1-1; 7 nucleotides align to TRBD1. J lost 4 bases, V lost 5 bases, and 10 bases had no gene match. CDR1 SEHNR and CDR2 FQNEAQ come from the germline V gene (reference sequence). The CDR3 sequence is 15 residues long. The DNA for the CDR3 is TGTGCCAGCAGCCCCAAGGGGGCAGGAGCCACTGAAGCTTTCTTT. Amino acids: CASSPKGAGATEAFF. Full variable domain (missing parts from reference TRBV7-9 and TRBJ1-1): DTGVSQNPRHKITKRGQNVTFRCDPISEHNRLYWYRQTLGQGPEFLTYFQNEAQLEKSRLLSDRFSAERPKGSFSTLEIQRTEQGDSAMYLCASSPKGAGATEAFFGQGTRLTVV.

The V gene is TRBV7-2, the J gene TRBJ2-2, with 11 bases fitting TRBD2. From germline, CDR1 is SGHTA and CDR2 FQGNSA. The CDR3 runs 16 residues. Germline trimming cut 2 bases from V and 5 bases from J; bases unmatched to any gene: 4. CDR3 protein: CASSLSSGRLTGELFF. The CDR3 region has the DNA TGTGCCAGCAGCTTATCTAGCGGGAGGTTGACCGGGGAGCTGTTTTTT.

This clone was found a few times. The chain recombines TRBV7-2 with TRBJ1-3; D gene uncertain. Germline assignment: CDR1 SGHTA and CDR2 FQGNSA. With 2 bases removed from V and 4 bases from J, the gap between germline ends came to 3 bases. The CDR3 length is 12 residues. DNA of the CDR3: TGTGCCAGCAGCTTACAGGGAAACACCATATATTTT. Its protein is CASSLQGNTIYF. The whole variable domain, remainder taken from reference TRBV7-2 and TRBJ1-3, is GAGVSQSPSNKVTEKGKDVELRCDPISGHTALYWYRQSLGQGLEFLIYFQGNSAPDKSGLPSDRFSAERTGGSVSTLTIQRTQQEDSAVYLCASSLQGNTIYFGEGSWLTVV.

The chain couples TRBV4-2 to TRBJ1-2; no definite D call. This CDR3 has 15 residues. Germline assignment: CDR1 LGHNA and CDR2 YNFKEQ. V lost 1 base to trimming and J lost 2 bases, with 11 bases between them. CDR3 loop: CASSQGTGLNYGYTF. The DNA of the CDR3 is TGTGCCAGCAGCCAAGGCACCGGGCTAAACTATGGCTACACCTTC.

This rearrangement joins TRBV5-1 to TRBJ2-5, with 7 bases identical to TRBD1. The J segment lost 5 bases and the V segment lost 0 bases, leaving 7 bases of the junction unmatched. The V gene's germline CDR1 is SGHRS and CDR2 YFSETQ. This CDR3 has 15 residues. The DNA for the CDR3 is TGCGCCAGCAGCTTGGCACAGGGGTTAGGTGAGACCCAGTACTTC. Protein sequence: CASSLAQGLGETQYF. Filled out from reference TRBV5-1 and TRBJ2-5, the complete variable domain reads KAGVTQTPRYLIKTRGQQVTLSCSPISGHRSVSWYQQTPGQGLQFLFEYFSETQRNKGNFPGRFSGRQFSNSRSEMNVSTLELGDSALYLCASSLAQGLGETQYFGPGTRLLVL.

The V gene is TRBV28, the J gene TRBJ1-1; D is possibly TRBD1 (6 bases). CDR1 and CDR2 from the germline V gene are MDHEN and SYDVKM. The V end was cut by 3 bases, the J end by 8 bases, with 10 bases between. The CDR3 is 12 amino acids. CDR3 residues: CASSFSDREAFF. The CDR3 region has the DNA TGTGCCAGCAGTTTCTCCGACAGGGAAGCTTTCTTT.

The genes are TRBV4-1 and TRBJ2-3; 12 nucleotides agree with TRBD2. In germline, CDR1 is MGHRA, CDR2 YSYEKL. The V and J ends lost 6 bases and 4 bases, in that order; junction bases with no gene match: 8. The CDR3 spans 16 residues. DNA of the CDR3: TGCGCCAGCAGTCTAGGACTAGCGGGAAGGGCAGATACGCAGTATTTT. Translated, it gives CASSLGLAGRADTQYF.

As regards this clone: The junction does not match germline at one end; this may be a read error. V and J are TRBV9 and TRBJ1-1; 9 bases align to TRBD1. The CDR3 extends over 13 amino acids. Germline loops: CDR1 SGDLS, CDR2 YYNGEE. The CDR3 region has the DNA TGTGCCAGCAGCGACGGGACAGGGACTGGAGCTTTCTTT. Encoded protein: CASSDGTGTGAFF.

This chain joins TRBV30 and TRBJ2-5, with 12 positions matching TRBD2. CDR3 length: 15 amino acids. V lost 0 bases and J lost 6; bases outside the gene matches: 5. The germline V gene has CDR1 GTSNPN and CDR2 SVGIG (reference sequence). The CDR3 coding sequence is TGTGCCTGGAGTGTACGACTAGCGGGAGCGAAGACCCAGTACTTC. Its protein product is CAWSVRLAGAKTQYF.

This clone appeared once. The chain carries TRBV6-1 and TRBJ1-5; 8 positions agree with TRBD1. There are 15 residues in the CDR3. V shed 7 bases, J shed 2 bases, and the junction held 7 bases outside the gene matches. The germline V gene encodes CDR1 MNHNS and CDR2 SASEGT. Written as DNA, the CDR3 is TGTGCCAGCATATACGACAGGGGTGGCAATCAGCCCCAGCATTTT. This sequence encodes CASIYDRGGNQPQHF.

The genes are TRBV7-9 and TRBJ2-7; perhaps TRBD2 as D (5 bases). The CDR3 runs to 13 residues. Germline CDR1 reads SEHNR; CDR2 reads FQNEAQ (reference sequence). V was trimmed by 5 bases and J by 6 bases, leaving 14 bases between them. This chain's CDR3 is CASSPPSAGEQYF. The CDR3 bases are TGTGCCAGCAGCCCACCGTCGGCGGGCGAGCAGTACTTC.

This clone was seen only once. The chain joins TRBV2 to TRBJ2-5, with 9 bases that match TRBD1. CDR1 SNHLY and CDR2 FYNNEI come from the germline V gene. The CDR3 contains 15 residues. V shed 6 bases and J 5 bases; nucleotides not matched to a gene: 10. In DNA form, the CDR3 reads TGTGCCAGCAGGCTTACAGGGGGCTCGTCGGAGACCCAGTACTTC. Protein product: CASRLTGGSSETQYF.

This sequence joins TRBV19 and TRBJ2-3, with 10 bases fitting TRBD1. Trimming removed 6 bases from V and 4 bases from J; junction bases left unmatched: 4. Germline assignment: CDR1 LNHDA and CDR2 SQIVND (reference sequence). The CDR3 is made up of 14 amino acids. CDR3 nucleotides: TGTGCCAGTAGGGCGACAGGGGGCTCAGATACGCAGTATTTT. Translating gives CASRATGGSDTQYF.

This clone was observed a few times. The J gene is TRBJ2-2, the V gene TRBV28; tentatively, D is TRBD1 or TRBD2 (7 bases each). The ends were cut back, 9 bases at V and 0 bases at J, with 14 bases in the middle. This CDR3 spans 15 amino acids. CDR1 and CDR2 (germline): MDHEN, SYDVKM. The CDR3 loop is CASGGGQTNTGELFF. CDR3 DNA sequence: TGTGCCAGTGGCGGGGGACAGACGAACACCGGGGAGCTGTTTTTT.

On this clone itself: The sample carries other DNA sequences with the same CDR3. V usage is TRBV11-2 and J usage is TRBJ2-6; either TRBD1 or TRBD2 may supply D (6 bases each). Germline V gives CDR1 SGHAT, CDR2 FQNNGV. Trimming left V 1 base short and J 2 bases short, with 9 bases between. This CDR3 is 16 amino acids long. CDR3 protein: CASSLVGGTGANVLTF. CDR3 bases: TGTGCCAGCAGCTTAGTAGGGGGGACTGGGGCCAACGTCCTGACTTTC.

The rearrangement uses TRBV20-1 and TRBJ1-2; TRBD1 aligns across 7 bases. CDR3 length: 11 residues. Germline CDR1 DFQATT, CDR2 SNEGSKA (reference sequence). The V gene end was trimmed by 5 bases and the J gene end by 5 bases; junction bases not matched to a gene: 2. The DNA for the CDR3 is TGCAGTGCTGCACAGGGGTATGGCTACACCTTC. It encodes CSAAQGYGYTF.